The rows below give T cell receptor beta chains drawn from one sample of a study of T cells in Graves' hyperthyroidism and ophthalmopathy. MiXCR, run by TCRdb on the multiplex PCR reads, gives a single entry per CDR3 protein. The sample has over 300,000 distinct CDR3 sequences; approximately 15% are singletons. The sample consisted of blood. The receptors here all came from a woman in her fifties or sixties with Graves' hyperthyroidism. Both conserved end residues are part of each CDR3. A D gene is named only where the DNA matches it firmly. Only part of the rows carry a size: once, few, many, or a class if the clone is expanded.

>NA|TRBV24-1|TRBJ2-2|NA|15
CATSDFDTYTGELFF
TGTGCCACCAGTGATTTCGACACTTACACCGGGGAGCTGTTTTTT
>many|TRBV28|TRBJ1-3|NA|14
CASSYRTSGNTIYF
TGTGCCAGCAGTTACAGGACCTCTGGAAACACCATATATTTT
>many|TRBV24-1|TRBJ2-5|TRBD1|15
CATSDWGDRGETQYF
TGTGCCACCAGTGATTGGGGGGACAGGGGAGAGACCCAGTACTTC
>few|TRBV7-9|TRBJ2-3|NA|14
CASSSGLVLDTQYF
TGTGCCAGCAGCAGCGGACTGGTTCTAGATACGCAGTATTTT
>many|TRBV11-2|TRBJ2-2|NA|12
CASRTSPGELFF
TGTGCCAGCAGGACTAGTCCCGGGGAGCTGTTTTTT
>many|TRBV18|TRBJ2-1|NA|15
CASSPEAGMSNEQFF
TGTGCCAGCTCACCAGAAGCAGGAATGTCGAATGAGCAGTTCTTC
>many|TRBV12-3/TRBV12-4|TRBJ1-5|NA|14
CASSLVGEGQPQHF
TGTGCCAGCAGTTTAGTGGGGGAGGGTCAGCCCCAGCATTTT
>NA|TRBV7-9|TRBJ2-1|TRBD2|16
CASSPGLAGEGDEQFF
TGTGCCAGCAGCCCAGGACTAGCGGGGGAAGGCGATGAGCAGTTCTTC
>many|TRBV10-3|TRBJ1-5|NA|14
CAISESQGNQPQHF
TGTGCCATCAGTGAGTCGCAGGGCAACCAGCCCCAGCATTTT
>NA|TRBV5-1|TRBJ2-7|TRBD1|17
CTSSLNHGTGWAYEQYF
TGCACCAGCAGCTTGAATCACGGGACAGGGTGGGCCTACGAGCAGTACTTC
>NA|TRBV20-1|TRBJ2-7|NA|13
CSATGGNSYEQYF
TGCAGTGCGACTGGGGGGAACTCCTACGAGCAGTACTTC
>many|TRBV6-1|TRBJ2-3|NA|14
CASSSMGNTDTQYF
TGTGCCAGCAGTTCGATGGGTAATACAGATACGCAGTATTTT
>few|TRBV10-2|TRBJ2-7|TRBD2|14
CASRVAGGSYEQYF
TGCGCCAGCAGAGTAGCGGGAGGGTCCTACGAGCAGTACTTC
>many|TRBV5-8|TRBJ1-2|TRBD1|14
CASSSGTGVFGYTF
TGTGCCAGCAGCTCCGGGACAGGGGTGTTTGGCTACACCTTC
>many|TRBV5-1|TRBJ1-2|NA|14
CASSLSGLNYGYTF
TGCGCCAGCAGCTTGTCAGGGCTTAACTATGGCTACACCTTC
>many|TRBV5-1|TRBJ1-5|TRBD1|14
CASSPGQNNQPQHF
TGCGCCAGCAGCCCGGGACAGAACAATCAGCCCCAGCATTTT
>NA|TRBV10-3|TRBJ1-6|NA|15
CAISEPGQGESPLHF
TGTGCCATCAGTGAGCCGGGGCAGGGAGAATCACCCCTCCACTTT
>many|TRBV3-1|TRBJ2-7|NA|11
CASSRAYEQYF
TGTGCCAGCAGTCGCGCCTACGAGCAGTACTTC
>few|TRBV6-1|TRBJ2-2|TRBD2|15
CASRDGLAGTGELFF
TGTGCCAGCAGGGATGGACTAGCGGGAACCGGGGAGCTGTTTTTT
>many|TRBV30|TRBJ2-7|NA|13
CAWSLQGLSEQYF
TGTGCCTGGAGCCTCCAAGGGTTGAGCGAGCAGTACTTC
>many|TRBV7-8|TRBJ1-3|NA|14
CASSPNGFGNTIYF
TGTGCCAGCAGCCCTAATGGTTTTGGAAACACCATATATTTT
>many|TRBV5-1|TRBJ2-6|NA|17
CASSLDPLSSGANVLTF
TGCGCCAGCAGCTTGGACCCACTTTCCTCTGGGGCCAACGTCCTGACTTTC
>NA|TRBV4-2|TRBJ1-2|TRBD1|18
CASSQDRPGTGGNYGYTF
TGTGCCAGCAGCCAAGATCGACCCGGGACAGGGGGTAACTATGGCTACACCTTC
>many|TRBV24-1|TRBJ2-2|NA|12
CATSDETGKLFF
TGTGCCACCAGTGATGAAACGGGGAAGCTGTTTTTT
>NA|TRBV27|TRBJ2-7|TRBD1|13
CASRTGGSREQYF
TGTGCCAGCAGGACAGGGGGCTCTCGGGAGCAGTACTTC
>NA|TRBV6-1|TRBJ1-4|NA|16
CASSEGIWRKVEKLFF
TGTGCCAGCAGTGAAGGGATCTGGAGGAAGGTTGAAAAACTGTTTTTT
>many|TRBV7-9|TRBJ2-2|NA|19
CASSLVGLAPSANTGELFF
TGTGCCAGCAGCTTAGTGGGGCTAGCCCCCTCAGCGAACACCGGGGAGCTGTTTTTT